These T cell receptor beta chains were read from a single sample in a study of blood T cell repertoires in COVID-19. Some clones are missing from TCRdb's copy, which holds only in-frame ones; the method was immunoSEQ multiplex PCR. In the table there are approximately 210,000 clones, 89% of which are singletons. Source material: peripheral blood. These receptors were collected from a woman aged 35 to 49 with acute or convalescent COVID-19. Each CDR3 is given with its conserved first and last residue. D genes are given only for firm matches. Clone size is shown for a subset of rows, as once, few, many or a class of expanded clone.

D gene: NA; J gene: TRBJ1-5; clone size: NA; V gene: TRBV6-5; CDR3 DNA: TGTGCCAGCAGTTACAGCAGCAATCAGCCCCAGCATTTT; CDR3 protein: CASSYSSNQPQHF
D gene: NA; J gene: TRBJ2-2; clone size: NA; V gene: TRBV12-3/TRBV12-4; CDR3 DNA: TGTGCCAGCAGTTTAGTCAGCACCGGGGAGCTGTTTTTT; CDR3 protein: CASSLVSTGELFF
D gene: NA; J gene: TRBJ2-2; clone size: NA; V gene: TRBV5-5; CDR3 DNA: TGTGCCAGCAGGGACAAGGGCGCCGGGGAGCTGTTTTTT; CDR3 protein: CASRDKGAGELFF
D gene: NA; J gene: TRBJ2-1; clone size: NA; V gene: TRBV24-1; CDR3 DNA: TGTGCCACCAGTGAGCCTTCGGGGAATGAGCAGTTCTTC; CDR3 protein: CATSEPSGNEQFF
D gene: NA; J gene: TRBJ1-2; clone size: NA; V gene: TRBV5-5; CDR3 DNA: TGTGCCGGAGGGGAACTGAACTATGGCTACACCTTC; CDR3 protein: CAGGELNYGYTF
D gene: TRBD2; J gene: TRBJ2-1; clone size: NA; V gene: TRBV11-2; CDR3 DNA: TGTGCCAGCAGCGGGGGGACTAGCGGAAATGAGCAGTTCTTC; CDR3 protein: CASSGGTSGNEQFF
D gene: NA; J gene: TRBJ1-2; clone size: NA; V gene: TRBV19; CDR3 DNA: TGTGCCAGTAGTCCCCCTGCCGGCTATGGCTACACCTTC; CDR3 protein: CASSPPAGYGYTF
D gene: NA; J gene: TRBJ1-3; clone size: NA; V gene: TRBV2; CDR3 DNA: TGTGCCAGCAGCCTTGAGGGGGTAGTCTCTGGAAACACCATATATTTT; CDR3 protein: CASSLEGVVSGNTIYF
D gene: TRBD1; J gene: TRBJ1-2; clone size: NA; V gene: TRBV6-5; CDR3 DNA: TGTGCCAGCAGCTGGGACAGGTGGTATGGCTACACCTTC; CDR3 protein: CASSWDRWYGYTF
D gene: TRBD1; J gene: TRBJ1-4; clone size: NA; V gene: TRBV4-2; CDR3 DNA: TGTGCCAGCAGCCTGGACAGGGCCGGCGAAAAACTGTTTTTT; CDR3 protein: CASSLDRAGEKLFF
D gene: NA; J gene: TRBJ2-3; clone size: NA; V gene: TRBV28; CDR3 DNA: TGTGCCAGCAGTTCCCCTCGTAACACAGATACGCAGTATTTT; CDR3 protein: CASSSPRNTDTQYF
D gene: TRBD2; J gene: TRBJ2-3; clone size: NA; V gene: TRBV30; CDR3 DNA: TGTGCCTGGAGACGGACTAGCGGGGGGTTTAATACGCAGTATTTT; CDR3 protein: CAWRRTSGGFNTQYF
D gene: TRBD2; J gene: TRBJ2-5; clone size: NA; V gene: TRBV5-1; CDR3 DNA: TGCGCCAGCAGCTTAAACCGGGACTATGAGACCCAGTACTTC; CDR3 protein: CASSLNRDYETQYF
D gene: TRBD2; J gene: TRBJ2-3; clone size: NA; V gene: TRBV2; CDR3 DNA: TGTGCCAGCAGCGCGTCGGGACTAGCGGGGGGAGATACGCAGTATTTT; CDR3 protein: CASSASGLAGGDTQYF
D gene: NA; J gene: TRBJ1-1; clone size: NA; V gene: TRBV13; CDR3 DNA: TGTGCCAGCAGCTTCGGACAGAACACTGAAGCTTTCTTT; CDR3 protein: CASSFGQNTEAFF
D gene: NA; J gene: TRBJ1-3; clone size: once; V gene: TRBV5-1; CDR3 DNA: TGCGCCAGCAGCTTCGAAGGGGCAGGCGGAAACACCATATATTTT; CDR3 protein: CASSFEGAGGNTIYF
D gene: TRBD1; J gene: TRBJ1-2; clone size: NA; V gene: TRBV19; CDR3 DNA: TGTGCCAGTAGTAGAACCCCGGGACAGTTGCTTAACTATGGCTACACCTTC; CDR3 protein: CASSRTPGQLLNYGYTF
D gene: NA; J gene: TRBJ1-1; clone size: NA; V gene: TRBV5-1; CDR3 DNA: TGCGCCAGCAACCCAGTGGCAGGGGCACCGGAAGCTTTCTTT; CDR3 protein: CASNPVAGAPEAFF
D gene: NA; J gene: TRBJ1-2; clone size: once; V gene: TRBV29-1; CDR3 DNA: TGCAGCGTTTGGGGGGAGGGGAACTATGGCTACACCTTC; CDR3 protein: CSVWGEGNYGYTF
D gene: NA; J gene: TRBJ2-5; clone size: NA; V gene: TRBV4-2; CDR3 DNA: TGTGCCAGCAGCCAGACTAGTGGGTCGGCAGAGACCCAGTACTTC; CDR3 protein: CASSQTSGSAETQYF
D gene: NA; J gene: TRBJ2-6; clone size: NA; V gene: TRBV4-1; CDR3 DNA: TGCGCCAGCAGCCCCACAGGGTACGGGGCCAACGTCCTGACTTTC; CDR3 protein: CASSPTGYGANVLTF
D gene: TRBD2; J gene: TRBJ2-5; clone size: NA; V gene: TRBV10-3; CDR3 DNA: TGTGCCATCAAGCGGGGCCTCCAAGAGACCCAGTACTTC; CDR3 protein: CAIKRGLQETQYF
D gene: NA; J gene: TRBJ1-2; clone size: few; V gene: TRBV11-1; CDR3 DNA: TGTGCCAGCAGCCCGGACAGTCTGTACTATGGCTACACCTTC; CDR3 protein: CASSPDSLYYGYTF
D gene: NA; J gene: TRBJ2-2; clone size: NA; V gene: TRBV9; CDR3 DNA: TGTGCCAGCAGCGTAGCCCTGCTAGACTACAACACCGGGGAGCTGTTTTTT; CDR3 protein: CASSVALLDYNTGELFF
D gene: NA; J gene: TRBJ2-3; clone size: NA; V gene: TRBV30; CDR3 DNA: TGTGCCTGGAGTGTAATGGGCCTCAGCACAGATACGCAGTATTTT; CDR3 protein: CAWSVMGLSTDTQYF
D gene: NA; J gene: TRBJ1-2; clone size: once; V gene: TRBV9; CDR3 DNA: TGTGCCAGCACCCTAGCTGGGGGCTTCGACACCTTC; CDR3 protein: CASTLAGGFDTF
D gene: TRBD1; J gene: TRBJ1-1; clone size: NA; V gene: TRBV10-2; CDR3 DNA: TGCGCCAGCAGTGGCCAACTAACAGGGGGAGGGGGTATGAACACTGAAGCTTTCTTT; CDR3 protein: CASSGQLTGGGGMNTEAFF
D gene: NA; J gene: TRBJ1-6; clone size: NA; V gene: TRBV5-1; CDR3 DNA: TGCGCCAGCAGCTCCTATCAGGCGCCTAATTCACCCCTCCACTTT; CDR3 protein: CASSSYQAPNSPLHF
D gene: TRBD2; J gene: TRBJ2-3; clone size: NA; V gene: TRBV9; CDR3 DNA: TGTGCCAGCAGCGCAATGAGCGGGGGGGTAGCAGATACGCAGTATTTT; CDR3 protein: CASSAMSGGVADTQYF
D gene: NA; J gene: TRBJ1-3; clone size: NA; V gene: TRBV5-1; CDR3 DNA: TGCGCCAGCAGCGGGACATCGGGAACCCAGGAAATATATTTT; CDR3 protein: CASSGTSGTQEIYF
D gene: NA; J gene: TRBJ1-6; clone size: NA; V gene: TRBV6-5; CDR3 DNA: TGTGCCAGCAGTCCCCGGGTCGGAAATTCACCCCTCCACTTT; CDR3 protein: CASSPRVGNSPLHF
D gene: TRBD1; J gene: TRBJ1-1; clone size: NA; V gene: TRBV6-1; CDR3 DNA: TGTGCCAGCAGTGAAGGATGGGGAGACAGGGTTAAAGCTTTCTTT; CDR3 protein: CASSEGWGDRVKAFF
D gene: TRBD1; J gene: TRBJ1-2; clone size: NA; V gene: TRBV19; CDR3 DNA: TGTGCCAGTAGTGAGGGGGACAGGGGTTCGTTGGGCTACACCTTC; CDR3 protein: CASSEGDRGSLGYTF